This T cell receptor (beta chain) was retrieved from a study of T cell responses to AZD1222 COVID-19 vaccine. In the study overall: Doses given second, at about 4 or about 12 weeks, were pooled. Study findings and constraints: Among those given AZD1222, only 6 or 7 were seropositive at baseline. Vaccine-associated CD4 TCRs ranged over spike, dominating at 160-218 and 743-854. Targets within unmutated variant regions were reportedly found for nearly half of spike-specific TCRs.

V dropped 6 bases and J dropped 4; count of bases not matched to a gene: 9. The CDR3 runs to 15 residues. Germline CDR1 is SNHLY and CDR2 is FYNNEI. Worth noting for this clone: Its antigen is not known.

Data came from immunoSEQ multiplex PCR; TCRdb stores just in-frame clones and leaves some out. The table includes 95,000 or so clones, around nine tenths detected once. The TCR sequence derives from an adult in good health. This specimen was peripheral blood, taken on day 0 of AZD1222 vaccination. The rearrangement uses TRBV2 and TRBJ2-1; 7 bases map to TRBD2. The CDR3 region is CASRGPGGRYNEQFF. CDR3 DNA sequence: TGTGCCAGCAGAGGACCCGGGGGGAGATACAATGAGCAGTTCTTC.